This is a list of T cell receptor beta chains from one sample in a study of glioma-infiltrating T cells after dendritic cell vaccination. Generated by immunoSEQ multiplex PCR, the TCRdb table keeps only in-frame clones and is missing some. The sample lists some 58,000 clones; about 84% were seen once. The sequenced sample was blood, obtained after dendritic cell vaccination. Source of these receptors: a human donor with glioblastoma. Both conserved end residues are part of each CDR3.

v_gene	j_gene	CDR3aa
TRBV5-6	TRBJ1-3	CASSLAGRDSGNTIYF
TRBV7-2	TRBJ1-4	CASSLESGILLWEKLFF
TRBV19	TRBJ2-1	CASRTGYNEQFF
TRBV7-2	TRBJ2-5	CASSLDLGGQGTRETQYF
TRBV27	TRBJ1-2	CASSLFPTGHGYGYTF
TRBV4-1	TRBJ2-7	CASSHPGQGVDEQYF
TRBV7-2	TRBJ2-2	CASRRSGGASGELFF
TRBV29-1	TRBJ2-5	CSVRPTAQETQYF
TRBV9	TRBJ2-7	CASSVGGQGNPYEQYF
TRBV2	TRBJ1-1	CASSELRNTEAFF
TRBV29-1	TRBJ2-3	CSVELSGGAKDTQYF
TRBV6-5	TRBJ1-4	CASSRDRAGKEKLFF
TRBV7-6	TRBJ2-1	CASSSRSGGTYNEQFF
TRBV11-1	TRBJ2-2	CASSRQVNTGELFF
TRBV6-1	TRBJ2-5	CASGHGETQYF
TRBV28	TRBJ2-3	CASSSSRGGPDTQYF
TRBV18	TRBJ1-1	CASSPQGRDTEAFF
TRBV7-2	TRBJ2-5	CASSLDLGRGASETQYF
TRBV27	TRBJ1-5	CASSLSSTGQQPQHF
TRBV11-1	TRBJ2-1	CASSLFPDRWDNEQFF
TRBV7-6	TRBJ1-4	CASSLTRNLNEKLFF
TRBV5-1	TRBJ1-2	CASSSTGGSPGYTF
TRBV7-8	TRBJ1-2	CASSLAQGQNYGYTF
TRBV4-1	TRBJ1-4	CASSQEDRPEKLFF
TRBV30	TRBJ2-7	CAWMAQGLYEQYF
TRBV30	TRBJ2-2	CAWSGQGRTGEPFF
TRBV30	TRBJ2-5	CAWILTGGGLETQYF
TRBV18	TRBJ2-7	CASSPSRVYEQYF
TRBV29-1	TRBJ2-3	CSVLRDSSSTDTQYF
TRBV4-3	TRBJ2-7	CASSQGGSSYEQYF
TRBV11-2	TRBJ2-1	CASSSRVPHEQFF
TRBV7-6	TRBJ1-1	CASSQDWGLGTEAFF
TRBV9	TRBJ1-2	CASSVGGSNYGYTF
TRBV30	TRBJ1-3	CAWSVLVGPGNTIYF
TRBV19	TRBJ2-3	CASSGGQGGDTQYF
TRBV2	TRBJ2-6	CASSGGTGGSGANVLTF
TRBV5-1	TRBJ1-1	CASSPRGGVAFF
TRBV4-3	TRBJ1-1	CASSQEGGTEAFF
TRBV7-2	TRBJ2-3	CASSGRSGTDTQYF
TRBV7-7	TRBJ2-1	CASSAGVVGNEQFF
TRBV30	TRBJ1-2	CAWSVVQGPFYGYTF
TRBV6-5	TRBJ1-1	CASSYQDSYTEAFF
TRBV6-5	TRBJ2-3	CASRRQGAGTDTQYF
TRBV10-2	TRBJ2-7	CASSGGAAYEQYF
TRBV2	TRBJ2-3	CASESRDTDTQYF